The 6 T cell receptor beta chains below all came from one sample that was sequenced in a study of blood T cell repertoires in COVID-19. Data came from immunoSEQ multiplex PCR; TCRdb stores just in-frame clones and leaves some out. Found here are roughly 250,000 clones, approximately 86% of them singletons; the top ten hold approximately 9.8%. Sequenced sample: peripheral blood. These receptors were obtained from a man aged 40-50 years who had recovered from COVID-19.

This clone appeared once. V gene TRBV11-2 combines with J gene TRBJ1-1; D gene ambiguous. The ends were cut back, 5 bases at V and 1 base at J, with 14 bases in the middle. Germline loops: CDR1 SGHAT, CDR2 FQNNGV. This CDR3 is 15 amino acids long. The CDR3 bases are TGTGCCAGCAGCCCAGGTTTGCGCCCGAACACTGAAGCTTTCTTT. This translates into CASSPGLRPNTEAFF.

V and J are TRBV5-6 and TRBJ2-2; TRBD1 agrees at 8 bases. V lost 4 bases, J lost 7 bases, and 9 bases stayed unmatched. CDR1 is SGHDT and CDR2 is YYEEEE in the germline V gene. The CDR3 is 15 residues long. The CDR3 DNA sequence: TGTGCCAGCAGCCTGACAGGGGAAGATGACGGGGAGCTGTTTTTT. This translates into CASSLTGEDDGELFF. The variable domain in full, with the rest retrieved from reference TRBV5-6 and TRBJ2-2, is DAGVTQSPTHLIKTRGQQVTLRCSPKSGHDTVSWYQQALGQGPQFIFQYYEEEERQRGNFPDRFSGHQFPNYSSELNVNALLLGDSALYLCASSLTGEDDGELFFGEGSRLTVL.

This clone was seen a single time. The chain employs TRBV19 and TRBJ1-6, with 7 bases matching TRBD1. This CDR3 contains 15 residues. V was clipped by 5 bases and J by 4 bases; unmatched bases: 5. The germline V gene has CDR1 LNHDA and CDR2 SQIVND (reference sequence). The CDR3 DNA reads as TGTGCCAGTAGTGTCCAGGGGGAGTATAATTCACCCCTCCACTTT. Amino acid sequence: CASSVQGEYNSPLHF.

This rearrangement joins TRBV6-6 to TRBJ1-5, with TRBD1 as a possible D gene (5 bases). Germline CDR1 and CDR2: MNHNY and SVGAGI (reference sequence). Trimming removed 6 bases at V and 3 bases at J, with 9 bases between. This CDR3 has 13 amino acids. The DNA for the CDR3 is TGTGCCAGCAGACGACAGTACAATCAGCCCCAGCATTTT. This sequence encodes CASRRQYNQPQHF.

The chain employs TRBV4-1 and TRBJ2-7; D gene uncertain. The CDR3 has 12 amino acids. Trimming removed 0 bases at V and 7 bases at J, with 7 bases between. The germline gives CDR1 MGHRA, CDR2 YSYEKL. The CDR3 is CASSQDPREQYF. CDR3 nucleotides: TGCGCCAGCAGCCAAGATCCGCGGGAGCAGTACTTC.

This sequence joins TRBV29-1 and TRBJ1-1; TRBD1 matches 9 bases. Germline loops: CDR1 SQVTM, CDR2 ANQGSEA. The CDR3 is 14 amino acids. With 1 base clipped from V and 3 bases from J, the junction kept 3 bases outside the gene matches. Written as DNA, the CDR3 is TGCAGCGTTGAAGGGGGACAGGGAGACACTGAAGCTTTCTTT. This encodes CSVEGGQGDTEAFF.